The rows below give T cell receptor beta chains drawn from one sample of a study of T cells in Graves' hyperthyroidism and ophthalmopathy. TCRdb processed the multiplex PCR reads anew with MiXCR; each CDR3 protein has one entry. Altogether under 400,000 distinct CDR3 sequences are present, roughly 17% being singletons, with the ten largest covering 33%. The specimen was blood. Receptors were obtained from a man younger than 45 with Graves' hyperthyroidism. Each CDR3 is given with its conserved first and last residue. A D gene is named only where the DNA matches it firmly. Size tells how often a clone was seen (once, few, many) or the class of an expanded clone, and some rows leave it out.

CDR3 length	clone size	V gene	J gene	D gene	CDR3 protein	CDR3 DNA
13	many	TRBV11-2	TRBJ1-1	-	CASSLRVDTEAFF	TGTGCCAGCAGCTTACGGGTGGACACTGAAGCTTTCTTT
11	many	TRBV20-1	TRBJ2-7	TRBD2	CGGGRGHEQYF	TGCGGCGGGGGAAGGGGACACGAGCAGTACTTC
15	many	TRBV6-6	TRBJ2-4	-	CASSYRQVWENIQYF	TGTGCCAGCAGTTACCGGCAAGTGTGGGAAAACATTCAGTACTTC
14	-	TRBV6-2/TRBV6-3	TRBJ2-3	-	CAIRWGGGTDTQYF	TGTGCCATTCGGTGGGGCGGGGGCACAGATACGCAGTATTTT
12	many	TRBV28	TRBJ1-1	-	CASEIGATEAFF	TGTGCCAGTGAAATTGGGGCCACTGAAGCTTTCTTT
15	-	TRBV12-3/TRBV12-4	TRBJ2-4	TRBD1	CASSYSGQGKNIQYF	TGTGCCAGCAGTTACTCGGGACAGGGCAAAAACATTCAGTACTTC
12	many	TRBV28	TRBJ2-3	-	CASRPTGDTQYF	TGTGCCAGCAGACCCACAGGGGATACGCAGTATTTT
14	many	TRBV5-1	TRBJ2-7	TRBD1	CASSLGAGGDEQYF	TGCGCCAGCAGCTTGGGGGCAGGGGGCGACGAGCAGTACTTC
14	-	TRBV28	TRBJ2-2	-	CASRHQGNTGELFF	TGTGCCAGCAGGCACCAGGGGAACACCGGGGAGCTGTTTTTT
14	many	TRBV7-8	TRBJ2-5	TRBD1	CASSLQGQIETQYF	TGTGCCAGCAGCCTACAGGGACAGATCGAGACCCAGTACTTC